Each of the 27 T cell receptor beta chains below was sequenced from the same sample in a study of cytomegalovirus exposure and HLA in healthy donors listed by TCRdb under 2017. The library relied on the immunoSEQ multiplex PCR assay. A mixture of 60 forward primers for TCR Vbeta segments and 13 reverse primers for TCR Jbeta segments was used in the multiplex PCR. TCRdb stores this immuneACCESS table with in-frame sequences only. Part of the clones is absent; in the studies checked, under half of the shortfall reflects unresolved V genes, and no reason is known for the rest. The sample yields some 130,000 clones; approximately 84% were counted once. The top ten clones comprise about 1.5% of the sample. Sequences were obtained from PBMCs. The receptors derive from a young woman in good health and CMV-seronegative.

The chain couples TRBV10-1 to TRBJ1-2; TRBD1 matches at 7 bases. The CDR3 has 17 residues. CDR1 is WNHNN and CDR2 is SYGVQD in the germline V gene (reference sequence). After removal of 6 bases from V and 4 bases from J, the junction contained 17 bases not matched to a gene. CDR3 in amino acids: CASRYPGQHPRGYGYTF. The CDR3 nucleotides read TGCGCCAGCAGATACCCGGGACAGCACCCTCGCGGCTATGGCTACACCTTC.

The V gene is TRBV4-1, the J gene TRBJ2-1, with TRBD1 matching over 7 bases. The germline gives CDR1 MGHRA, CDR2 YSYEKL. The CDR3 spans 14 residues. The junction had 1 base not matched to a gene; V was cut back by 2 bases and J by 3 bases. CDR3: CASSQRDSYNEQFF. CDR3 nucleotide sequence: TGCGCCAGCAGCCAACGGGACAGCTACAATGAGCAGTTCTTC.

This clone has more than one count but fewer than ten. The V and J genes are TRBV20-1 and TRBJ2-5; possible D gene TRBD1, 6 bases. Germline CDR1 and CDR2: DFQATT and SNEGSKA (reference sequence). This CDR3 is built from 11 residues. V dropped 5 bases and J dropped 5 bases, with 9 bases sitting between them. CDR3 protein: CSAVGAETQYF. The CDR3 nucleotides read TGCAGTGCTGTGGGGGCGGAGACCCAGTACTTC.

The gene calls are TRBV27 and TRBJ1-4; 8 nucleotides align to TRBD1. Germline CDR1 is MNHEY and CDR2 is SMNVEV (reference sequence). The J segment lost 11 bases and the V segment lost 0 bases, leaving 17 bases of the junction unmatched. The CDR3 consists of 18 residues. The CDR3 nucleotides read TGTGCCAGCAGTTTATCCCAACGACAGGGGACATTCCGAGGGAAACTGTTTTTT. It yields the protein CASSLSQRQGTFRGKLFF.

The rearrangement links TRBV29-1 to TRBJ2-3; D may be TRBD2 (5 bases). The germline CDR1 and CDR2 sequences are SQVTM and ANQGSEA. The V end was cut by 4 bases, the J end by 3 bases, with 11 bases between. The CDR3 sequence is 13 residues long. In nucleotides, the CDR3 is TGCAGCGTTGCGAGGGTCGGGACAGATACGCAGTATTTT. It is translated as CSVARVGTDTQYF.

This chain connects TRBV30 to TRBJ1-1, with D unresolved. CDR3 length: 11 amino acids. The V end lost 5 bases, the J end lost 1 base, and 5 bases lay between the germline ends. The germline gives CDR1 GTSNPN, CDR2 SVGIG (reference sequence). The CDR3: CAWRQNTEAFF. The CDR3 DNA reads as TGTGCCTGGCGACAGAACACTGAAGCTTTCTTT.

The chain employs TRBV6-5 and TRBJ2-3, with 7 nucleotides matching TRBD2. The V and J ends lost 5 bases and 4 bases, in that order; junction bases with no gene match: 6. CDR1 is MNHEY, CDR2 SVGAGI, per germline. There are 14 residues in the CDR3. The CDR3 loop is CASSTRERADTQYF. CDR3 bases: TGTGCCAGCAGTACGCGGGAGAGGGCAGATACGCAGTATTTT.

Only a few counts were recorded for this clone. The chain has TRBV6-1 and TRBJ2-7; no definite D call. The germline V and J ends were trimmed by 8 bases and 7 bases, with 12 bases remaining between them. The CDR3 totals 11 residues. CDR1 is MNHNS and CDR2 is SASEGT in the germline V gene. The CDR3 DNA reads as TGTGCCAGCCGAACTGTGAGGGAGCAGTACTTC. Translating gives CASRTVREQYF.

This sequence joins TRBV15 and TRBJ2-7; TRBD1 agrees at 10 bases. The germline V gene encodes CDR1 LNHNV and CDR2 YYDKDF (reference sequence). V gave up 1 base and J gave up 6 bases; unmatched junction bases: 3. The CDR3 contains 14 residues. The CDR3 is CATSRATGGAEQYF. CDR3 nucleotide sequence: TGTGCCACCAGCAGAGCGACAGGGGGCGCCGAGCAGTACTTC.

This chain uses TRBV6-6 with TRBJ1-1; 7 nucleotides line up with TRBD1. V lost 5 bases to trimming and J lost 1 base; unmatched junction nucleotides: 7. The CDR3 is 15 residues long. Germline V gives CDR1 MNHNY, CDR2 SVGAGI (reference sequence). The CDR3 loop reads CASSPSDRANTEAFF. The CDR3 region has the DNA TGTGCCAGCAGTCCCTCTGACAGGGCGAACACTGAAGCTTTCTTT.

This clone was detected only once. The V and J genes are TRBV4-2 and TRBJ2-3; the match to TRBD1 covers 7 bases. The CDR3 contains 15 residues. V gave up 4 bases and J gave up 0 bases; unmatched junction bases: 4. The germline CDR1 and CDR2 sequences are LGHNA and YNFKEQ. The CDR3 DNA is TGTGCCAGCAGCCCGGGACAGACTAGCACAGATACGCAGTATTTT. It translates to CASSPGQTSTDTQYF.

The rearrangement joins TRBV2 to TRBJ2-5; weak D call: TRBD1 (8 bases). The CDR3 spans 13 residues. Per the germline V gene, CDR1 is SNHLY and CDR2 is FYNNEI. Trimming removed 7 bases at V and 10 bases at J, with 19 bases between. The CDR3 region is CASNRGRVSDQYF. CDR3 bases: TGTGCCAGCAACAGGGGGAGGGTCAGTGACCAGTACTTC.

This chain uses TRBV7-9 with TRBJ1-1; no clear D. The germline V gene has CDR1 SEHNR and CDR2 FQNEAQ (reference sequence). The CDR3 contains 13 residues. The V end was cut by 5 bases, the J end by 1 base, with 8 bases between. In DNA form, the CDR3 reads TGTGCCAGCAGCCCGGGAGCGAACACTGAAGCTTTCTTT. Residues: CASSPGANTEAFF.

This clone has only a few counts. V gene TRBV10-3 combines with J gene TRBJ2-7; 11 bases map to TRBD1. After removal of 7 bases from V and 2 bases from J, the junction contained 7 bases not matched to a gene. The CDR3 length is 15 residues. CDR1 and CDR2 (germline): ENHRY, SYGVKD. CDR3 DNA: TGTGCCATCACCTCGGACAGGGGGCAACCCTACGAGCAGTACTTC. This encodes CAITSDRGQPYEQYF.

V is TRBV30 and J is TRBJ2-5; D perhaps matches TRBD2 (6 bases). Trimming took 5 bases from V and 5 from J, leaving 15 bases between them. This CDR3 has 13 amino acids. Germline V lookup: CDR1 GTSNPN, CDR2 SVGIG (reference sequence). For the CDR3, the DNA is TGTGCCTGGTCGGAGGGCCCGAGTGAGACCCAGTACTTC. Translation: CAWSEGPSETQYF. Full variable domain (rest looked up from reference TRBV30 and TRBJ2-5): SQTIHQWPATLVQPVGSPLSLECTVEGTSNPNLYWYRQAAGRGLQLLFYSVGIGQISSEVPQNLSASRPQDRQFILSSKKLLLSDSGFYLCAWSEGPSETQYFGPGTRLLVL.

CDR3 sequence reads: CASSVPGGEDTQYF. As DNA, the CDR3 is TGTGCCAGTAGTGTGCCAGGCGGGGAAGATACGCAGTATTTT. The chain carries TRBV19 and TRBJ2-3; TRBD2 might be the D (6 bases). Germline V gene sequence: CDR1 LNHDA, CDR2 SQIVND (reference sequence). The V gene lost 5 bases and the J gene lost 5 bases, with 14 bases spanning the gap. CDR3 length: 14 residues. The complete variable domain, with remaining parts taken from reference TRBV19 and TRBJ2-3, reads DGGITQSPKYLFRKEGQNVTLSCEQNLNHDAMYWYRQDPGQGLRLIYYSQIVNDFQKGDIAEGYSVSREKKESFPLTVTSAQKNPTAFYLCASSVPGGEDTQYFGPGTRLTVL.

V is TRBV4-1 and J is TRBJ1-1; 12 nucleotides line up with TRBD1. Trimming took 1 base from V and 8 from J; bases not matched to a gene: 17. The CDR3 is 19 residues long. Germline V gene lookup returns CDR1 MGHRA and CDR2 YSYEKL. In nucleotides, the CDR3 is TGCGCCAGCAGCCAAGCGAGGCCAGGGACAGGGGGCACACTAGGGGAAGCTTTCTTT. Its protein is CASSQARPGTGGTLGEAFF.

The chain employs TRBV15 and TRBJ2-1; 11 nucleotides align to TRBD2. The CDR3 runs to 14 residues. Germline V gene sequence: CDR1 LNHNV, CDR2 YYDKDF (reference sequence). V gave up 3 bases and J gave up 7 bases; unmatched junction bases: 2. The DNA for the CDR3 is TGTGCCACCAGCAGGGGGACTAGCGGAAATGAGCAGTTCTTC. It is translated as CATSRGTSGNEQFF.

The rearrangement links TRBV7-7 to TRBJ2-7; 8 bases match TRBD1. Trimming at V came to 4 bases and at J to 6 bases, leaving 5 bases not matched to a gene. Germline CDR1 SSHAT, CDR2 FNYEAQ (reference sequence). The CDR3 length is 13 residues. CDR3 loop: CASSSDRVGEQYF. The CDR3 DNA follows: TGTGCCAGCAGCTCGGACAGGGTCGGCGAGCAGTACTTC.

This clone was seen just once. The CDR3 nucleotides are TGTGCCAGCAGCTTGGAGGCAAATGAAAAACTGTTTTTT. Protein sequence: CASSLEANEKLFF. The chain has TRBV11-2 and TRBJ1-4; D call uncertain. CDR1 is SGHAT, CDR2 FQNNGV, per germline. The germline V and J ends were trimmed by 3 bases and 5 bases, with 7 bases remaining between them. CDR3 length: 13 residues.

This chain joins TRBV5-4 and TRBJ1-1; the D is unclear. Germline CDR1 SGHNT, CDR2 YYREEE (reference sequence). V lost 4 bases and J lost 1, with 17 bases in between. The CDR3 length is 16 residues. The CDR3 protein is CASSAVFSRGNTEAFF. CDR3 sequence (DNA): TGTGCCAGCAGCGCCGTATTTTCGAGAGGGAACACTGAAGCTTTCTTT.

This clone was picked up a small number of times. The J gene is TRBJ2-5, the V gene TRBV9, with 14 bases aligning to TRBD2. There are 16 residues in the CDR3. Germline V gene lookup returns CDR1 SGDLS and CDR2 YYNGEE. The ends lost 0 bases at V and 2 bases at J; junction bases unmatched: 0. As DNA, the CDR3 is TGTGCCAGCAGCGTAGGGACTAGCGGGAGGCAAGAGACCCAGTACTTC. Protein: CASSVGTSGRQETQYF.

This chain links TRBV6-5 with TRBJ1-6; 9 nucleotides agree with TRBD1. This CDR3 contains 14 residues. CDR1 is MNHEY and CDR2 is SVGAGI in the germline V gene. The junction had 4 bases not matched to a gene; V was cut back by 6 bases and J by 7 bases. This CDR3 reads CASSIGQGNSPLHF. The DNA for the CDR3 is TGTGCCAGCAGCATAGGACAGGGGAATTCACCCCTCCACTTT.

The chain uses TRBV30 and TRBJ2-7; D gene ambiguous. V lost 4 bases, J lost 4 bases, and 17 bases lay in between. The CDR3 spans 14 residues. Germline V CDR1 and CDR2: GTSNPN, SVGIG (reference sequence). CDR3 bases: TGTGCCTGGAAGAGGTCTAGTAATGAGTACGAGCAGTACTTC. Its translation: CAWKRSSNEYEQYF.

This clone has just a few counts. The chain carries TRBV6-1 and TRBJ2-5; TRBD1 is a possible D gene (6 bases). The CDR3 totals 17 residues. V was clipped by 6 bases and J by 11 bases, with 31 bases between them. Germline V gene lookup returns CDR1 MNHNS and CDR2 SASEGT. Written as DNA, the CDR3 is TGTGCCAGCAGCGAAAACCCGGGACACCATATCGCCGAAGGGCAGTACTTC. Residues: CASSENPGHHIAEGQYF.

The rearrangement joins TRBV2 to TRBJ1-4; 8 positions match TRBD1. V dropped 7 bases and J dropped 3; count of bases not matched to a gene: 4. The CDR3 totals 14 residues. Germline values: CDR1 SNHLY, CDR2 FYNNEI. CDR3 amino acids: CASTEQGANEKLFF. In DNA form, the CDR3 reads TGTGCCAGCACCGAACAGGGGGCTAATGAAAAACTGTTTTTT.

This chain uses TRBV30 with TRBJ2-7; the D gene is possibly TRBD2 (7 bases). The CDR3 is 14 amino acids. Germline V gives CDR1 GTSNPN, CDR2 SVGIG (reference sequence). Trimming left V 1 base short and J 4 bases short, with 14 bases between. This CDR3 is CAWSEGGKRYEQYF. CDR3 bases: TGTGCCTGGAGTGAGGGGGGGAAGAGGTACGAGCAGTACTTC. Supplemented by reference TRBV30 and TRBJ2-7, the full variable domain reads SQTIHQWPATLVQPVGSPLSLECTVEGTSNPNLYWYRQAAGRGLQLLFYSVGIGQISSEVPQNLSASRPQDRQFILSSKKLLLSDSGFYLCAWSEGGKRYEQYFGPGTRLTVT.